This is a list of T cell receptor beta chains from one sample in a study of resident and recirculating memory T cells in vitiligo. Method: immunoSEQ multiplex PCR; TCRdb's copy keeps in-frame clones and lacks some. The sample includes around 70,000 clones, approximately 89% of them seen just once. The specimen was blood. The receptors were gathered from a male donor with vitiligo. Each CDR3 is given with its conserved first and last residue. The order of the fields is D gene, J gene, V gene, CDR3 length, CDR3 protein. A D gene is named only where the DNA matches it firmly.

TRBD1,TRBJ2-7,TRBV5-6,14,CASSLGQGGYEQYF
TRBD1,TRBJ1-3,TRBV30,14,CAWGTGSPGNTIYF
TRBD1,TRBJ1-2,TRBV6-5,14,CASSYLGTGNGYTF
-,TRBJ2-7,TRBV5-6,14,CASSLGIGVYEQYF
TRBD1,TRBJ2-7,TRBV6-6,15,CASSGGGQGSYEQYF
-,TRBJ2-3,TRBV5-1,15,CASSLGQGGTDTQYF
TRBD1,TRBJ1-4,TRBV27,14,CASSSFGQGGKLFF
TRBD1,TRBJ1-4,TRBV11-2,16,CASSNTGTATNEKLFF
TRBD1,TRBJ1-1,TRBV5-4,15,CASSLGQGGLTEAFF
-,TRBJ2-5,TRBV7-3,15,CASSLGADHQETQYF
TRBD1,TRBJ1-2,TRBV6-1,16,CASSESQGARYYGYTF
-,TRBJ2-7,TRBV7-2,14,CASSLVPGSYEQYF
TRBD1,TRBJ2-7,TRBV28,15,CASSTRLGQGYEQYF
TRBD2,TRBJ2-3,TRBV5-4,16,CASSLGGGGRTDTQYF
TRBD1,TRBJ1-1,TRBV5-1,14,CASSPRDRNTEAFF